This is a list of T cell receptor beta chains from one sample in a study of T cell responses to AZD1222 COVID-19 vaccine. Profiled with immunoSEQ multiplex PCR; TCRdb holds only in-frame clones, not every one. The data show 150,000 or so clones, roughly nine tenths seen once. Source: peripheral blood, taken on day 0 of AZD1222 vaccination. These receptors were obtained from an adult in good health. Each CDR3 is given with its conserved first and last residue. A D gene is named only where the DNA matches it firmly. The size entry is marked missing in some rows and otherwise reads once, few, many or a size class.

D: TRBD1; size: -; length: 17; J: TRBJ1-5; V: TRBV27; CDR3: CASSLWMDRGGNQPQHF; DNA: TGTGCCAGCAGTTTATGGATGGACAGGGGAGGCAATCAGCCCCAGCATTTT
D: -; size: -; length: 12; J: TRBJ2-5; V: TRBV4-1; CDR3: CASSQDSETQYF; DNA: TGCGCCAGCAGCCAAGATTCGGAGACCCAGTACTTC
D: -; size: -; length: 14; J: TRBJ2-7; V: TRBV5-1; CDR3: CASSLVGAGGEQYF; DNA: TGCGCCAGCAGCTTGGTCGGGGCCGGAGGCGAGCAGTACTTC
D: -; size: -; length: 13; J: TRBJ1-1; V: TRBV9; CDR3: CASSVGINTEAFF; DNA: TGTGCCAGCAGCGTAGGGATTAACACTGAAGCTTTCTTT
D: TRBD1; size: -; length: 15; J: TRBJ1-5; V: TRBV28; CDR3: CASSRDSYYNQPQHF; DNA: TGTGCCAGCAGTCGGGACAGCTATTACAATCAGCCCCAGCATTTT
D: -; size: -; length: 15; J: TRBJ1-6; V: TRBV30; CDR3: CAWSVSAQDNSPLHF; DNA: TGTGCCTGGAGTGTATCGGCACAGGATAATTCACCCCTCCACTTT
D: -; size: once; length: 16; J: TRBJ1-2; V: TRBV5-6; CDR3: CASSPPRRGQVYGYTF; DNA: TGTGCCAGCAGCCCCCCCCGCCGGGGGCAGGTCTATGGCTACACCTTC
D: TRBD2; size: -; length: 15; J: TRBJ2-1; V: TRBV24-1; CDR3: CATSDGLGPYNEQFF; DNA: TGTGCCACCAGTGATGGACTAGGACCTTACAATGAGCAGTTCTTC
D: TRBD1; size: -; length: 13; J: TRBJ2-7; V: TRBV2; CDR3: CASRRQGSYEQYF; DNA: TGTGCCAGCAGGCGACAGGGTTCCTACGAGCAGTACTTC
D: -; size: -; length: 13; J: TRBJ2-2; V: TRBV19; CDR3: CASSSGRAGELFF; DNA: TGTGCCAGTAGTTCCGGACGGGCCGGGGAGCTGTTTTTT
D: -; size: -; length: 13; J: TRBJ1-1; V: TRBV10-3; CDR3: CAIGRGMNTEAFF; DNA: TGTGCCATCGGTCGGGGGATGAACACTGAAGCTTTCTTT
D: -; size: -; length: 13; J: TRBJ2-1; V: TRBV6-5; CDR3: CASSSRTAVEQFF; DNA: TGTGCCAGCAGTTCACGGACTGCGGTTGAGCAGTTCTTC
D: -; size: -; length: 14; J: TRBJ1-5; V: TRBV27; CDR3: CASSPKAGYQPQHF; DNA: TGTGCCAGCAGCCCTAAGGCAGGGTATCAGCCCCAGCATTTT
D: -; size: -; length: 15; J: TRBJ2-1; V: TRBV27; CDR3: CASCPRRITQCEQFF; DNA: TGTGCCAGCTGCCCACGGCGGATAACCCAATGTGAGCAGTTCTTC
D: TRBD2; size: -; length: 16; J: TRBJ2-2; V: TRBV5-4; CDR3: CASSSPGLAGTGELFF; DNA: TGTGCCAGCAGCAGTCCGGGACTAGCGGGCACCGGGGAGCTGTTTTTT
D: TRBD1; size: -; length: 13; J: TRBJ1-1; V: TRBV2; CDR3: CASVRTGTNEAFF; DNA: TGTGCCAGCGTTCGGACAGGGACCAATGAAGCTTTCTTT
D: -; size: -; length: 14; J: TRBJ1-2; V: TRBV7-9; CDR3: CASSSGPRISGYTF; DNA: TGTGCCAGCAGCTCCGGCCCCCGCATTTCTGGCTACACCTTC
D: TRBD2; size: -; length: 16; J: TRBJ2-2; V: TRBV28; CDR3: CASSYTSGPNTGELFF; DNA: TGTGCCAGCAGTTATACTAGCGGACCAAACACCGGGGAGCTGTTTTTT
D: -; size: -; length: 14; J: TRBJ2-3; V: TRBV2; CDR3: CASGLEYRTDTQYF; DNA: TGTGCCAGCGGGTTGGAATACCGTACAGATACGCAGTATTTT
D: -; size: once; length: 14; J: TRBJ1-4; V: TRBV5-1; CDR3: CASKYGGTNEKLFF; DNA: TGCGCCAGCAAGTATGGTGGGACGAATGAAAAACTGTTTTTT
D: -; size: -; length: 14; J: TRBJ1-1; V: TRBV27; CDR3: CASSFGGSGTEAFF; DNA: TGTGCCAGCAGTTTTGGAGGGTCCGGCACTGAAGCTTTCTTT
D: -; size: -; length: 12; J: TRBJ1-5; V: TRBV30; CDR3: CAWSDRGQPQHF; DNA: TGTGCCTGGAGTGATAGGGGTCAGCCCCAGCATTTT